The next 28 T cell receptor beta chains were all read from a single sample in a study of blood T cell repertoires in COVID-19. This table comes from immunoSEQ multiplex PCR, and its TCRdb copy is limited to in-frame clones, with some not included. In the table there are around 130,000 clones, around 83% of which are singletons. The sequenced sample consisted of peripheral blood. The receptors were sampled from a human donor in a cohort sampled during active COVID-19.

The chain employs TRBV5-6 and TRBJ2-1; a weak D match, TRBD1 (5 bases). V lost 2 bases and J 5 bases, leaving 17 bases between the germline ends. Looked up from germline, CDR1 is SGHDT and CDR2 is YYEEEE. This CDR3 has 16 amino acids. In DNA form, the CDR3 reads TGTGCCAGCAGCTTCTTTGGGGCGTTGTTCCACAATGAGCAGTTCTTC. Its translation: CASSFFGALFHNEQFF.

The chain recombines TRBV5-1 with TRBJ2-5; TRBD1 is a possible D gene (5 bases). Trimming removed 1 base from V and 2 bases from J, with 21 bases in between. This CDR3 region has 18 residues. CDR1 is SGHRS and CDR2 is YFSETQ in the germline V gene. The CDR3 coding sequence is TGCGCCAGCAGCTTGCTTAGGGGAACAGAACAAAAACAAGAGACCCAGTACTTC. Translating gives CASSLLRGTEQKQETQYF.

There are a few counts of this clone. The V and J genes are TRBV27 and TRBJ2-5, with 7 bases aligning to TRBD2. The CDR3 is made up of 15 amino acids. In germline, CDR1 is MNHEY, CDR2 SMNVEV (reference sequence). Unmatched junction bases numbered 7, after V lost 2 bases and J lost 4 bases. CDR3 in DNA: TGTGCCAGCAGTTTAAATGCGGGAGAAGGAGAGACCCAGTACTTC. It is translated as CASSLNAGEGETQYF.

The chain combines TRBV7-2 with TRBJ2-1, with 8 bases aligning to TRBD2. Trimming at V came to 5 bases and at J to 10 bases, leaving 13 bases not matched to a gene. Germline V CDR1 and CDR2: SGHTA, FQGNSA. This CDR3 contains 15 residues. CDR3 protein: CASSDIAGWTVEQFF. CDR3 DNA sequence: TGTGCCAGCAGCGACATAGCGGGATGGACCGTGGAGCAGTTCTTC.

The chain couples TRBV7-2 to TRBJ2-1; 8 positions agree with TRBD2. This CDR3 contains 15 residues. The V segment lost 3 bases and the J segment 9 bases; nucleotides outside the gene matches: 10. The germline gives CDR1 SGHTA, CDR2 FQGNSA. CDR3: CASSFDSGMGGEQFF. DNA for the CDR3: TGTGCCAGCAGCTTTGATAGCGGGATGGGGGGTGAGCAGTTCTTC.

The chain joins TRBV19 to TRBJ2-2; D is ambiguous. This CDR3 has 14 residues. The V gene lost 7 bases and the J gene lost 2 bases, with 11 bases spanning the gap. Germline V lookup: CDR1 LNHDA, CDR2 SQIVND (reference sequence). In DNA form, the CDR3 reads TGTGCCAGTAACCCGCGGCCTAACACCGGGGAGCTGTTTTTT. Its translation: CASNPRPNTGELFF.

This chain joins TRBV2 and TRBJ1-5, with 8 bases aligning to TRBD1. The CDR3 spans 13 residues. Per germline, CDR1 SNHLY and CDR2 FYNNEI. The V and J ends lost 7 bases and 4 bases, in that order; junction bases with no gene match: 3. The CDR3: CASNRDRNQPQHF. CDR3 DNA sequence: TGTGCCAGCAACAGGGACAGGAATCAGCCCCAGCATTTT. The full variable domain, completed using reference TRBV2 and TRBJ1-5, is EPEVTQTPSHQVTQMGQEVILRCVPISNHLYFYWYRQILGQKVEFLVSFYNNEISEKSEIFDDQFSVERPDGSNFTLKIRSTKLEDSAMYFCASNRDRNQPQHFGDGTRLSIL.

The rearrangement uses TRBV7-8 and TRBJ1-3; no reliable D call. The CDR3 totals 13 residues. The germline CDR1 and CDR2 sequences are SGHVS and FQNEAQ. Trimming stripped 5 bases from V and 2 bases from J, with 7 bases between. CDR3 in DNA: TGTGCCAGCAGCCTCCCTCCTGGAAACACCATATATTTT. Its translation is CASSLPPGNTIYF.

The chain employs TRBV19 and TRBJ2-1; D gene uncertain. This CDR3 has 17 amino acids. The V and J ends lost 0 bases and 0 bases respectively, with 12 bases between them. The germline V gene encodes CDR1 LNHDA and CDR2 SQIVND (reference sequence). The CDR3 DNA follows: TGTGCCAGTAGTATAGAGTATTCGGTGAGCTCCTACAATGAGCAGTTCTTC. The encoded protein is CASSIEYSVSSYNEQFF. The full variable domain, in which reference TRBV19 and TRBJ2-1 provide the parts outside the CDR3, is DGGITQSPKYLFRKEGQNVTLSCEQNLNHDAMYWYRQDPGQGLRLIYYSQIVNDFQKGDIAEGYSVSREKKESFPLTVTSAQKNPTAFYLCASSIEYSVSSYNEQFFGPGTRLTVL.

CDR3 sequence (DNA): TGTGCCAGCAGCCGCAGGGGAAGCGCTGGAAACACCATATATTTT. It translates to CASSRRGSAGNTIYF. This chain links TRBV7-9 with TRBJ1-3, with TRBD1 as a possible D gene (6 bases). Germline-derived CDR1 and CDR2 are SEHNR and FQNEAQ (reference sequence). CDR3 size: 15 residues. V was pared by 5 bases and J by 2 bases, with 13 bases between.

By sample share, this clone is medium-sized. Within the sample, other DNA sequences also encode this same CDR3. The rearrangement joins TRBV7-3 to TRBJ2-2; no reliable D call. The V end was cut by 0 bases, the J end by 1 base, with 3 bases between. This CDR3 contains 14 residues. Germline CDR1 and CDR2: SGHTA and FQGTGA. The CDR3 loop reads CASSLTRNTGELFF. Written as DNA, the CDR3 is TGTGCCAGCAGCTTAACCAGGAACACCGGGGAGCTGTTTTTT. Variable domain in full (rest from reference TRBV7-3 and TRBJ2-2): GAGVSQTPSNKVTEKGKYVELRCDPISGHTALYWYRQSLGQGPEFLIYFQGTGAADDSGLPNDRFFAVRPEGSVSTLKIQRTERGDSAVYLCASSLTRNTGELFFGEGSRLTVL.

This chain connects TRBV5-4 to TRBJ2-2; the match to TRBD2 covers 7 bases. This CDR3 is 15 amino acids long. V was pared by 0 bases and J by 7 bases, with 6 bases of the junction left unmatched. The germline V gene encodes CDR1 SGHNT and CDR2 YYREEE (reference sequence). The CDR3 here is CASSLVAGWGGELFF. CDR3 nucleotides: TGTGCCAGCAGCTTGGTAGCGGGCTGGGGCGGGGAGCTGTTTTTT.

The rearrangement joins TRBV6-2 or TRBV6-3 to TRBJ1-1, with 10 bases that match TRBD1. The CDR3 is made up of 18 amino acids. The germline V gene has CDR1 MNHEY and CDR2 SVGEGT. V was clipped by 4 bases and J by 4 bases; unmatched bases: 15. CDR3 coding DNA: TGTGCCAGCAGTTTCTGGACAGGGGGATCGCGTAGGGGCACTGAAGCTTTCTTT. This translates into CASSFWTGGSRRGTEAFF.

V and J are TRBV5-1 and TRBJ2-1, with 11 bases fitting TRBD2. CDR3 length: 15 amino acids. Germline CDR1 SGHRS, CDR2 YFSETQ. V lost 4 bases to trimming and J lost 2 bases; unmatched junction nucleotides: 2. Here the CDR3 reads CASSRGLAAYNEQFF. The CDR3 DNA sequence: TGCGCCAGCAGCCGGGGACTAGCGGCCTACAATGAGCAGTTCTTC.

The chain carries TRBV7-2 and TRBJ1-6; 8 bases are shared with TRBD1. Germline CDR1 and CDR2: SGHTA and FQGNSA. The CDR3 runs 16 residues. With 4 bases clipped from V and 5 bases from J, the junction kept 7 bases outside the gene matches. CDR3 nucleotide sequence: TGTGCCAGCAGCTCCGGACAGGGTTTCAATAATTCACCCCTCCACTTT. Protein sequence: CASSSGQGFNNSPLHF.

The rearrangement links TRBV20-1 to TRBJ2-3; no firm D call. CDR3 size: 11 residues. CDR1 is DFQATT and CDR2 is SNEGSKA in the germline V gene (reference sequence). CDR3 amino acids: CSSRATDTQYF. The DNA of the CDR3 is TGCAGCTCTCGAGCGACCGATACGCAGTATTTT.

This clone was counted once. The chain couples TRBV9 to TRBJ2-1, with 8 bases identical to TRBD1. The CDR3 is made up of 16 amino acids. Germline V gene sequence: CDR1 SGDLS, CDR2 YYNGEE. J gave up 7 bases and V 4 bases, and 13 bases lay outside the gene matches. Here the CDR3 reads CASSPDNRGTWNEQFF. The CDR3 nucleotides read TGTGCCAGCAGCCCCGACAACAGGGGGACTTGGAATGAGCAGTTCTTC.

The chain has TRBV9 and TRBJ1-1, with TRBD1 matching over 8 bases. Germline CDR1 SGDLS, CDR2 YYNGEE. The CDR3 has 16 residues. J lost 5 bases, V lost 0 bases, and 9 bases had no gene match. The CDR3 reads CASSVGWTGPLTEAFF. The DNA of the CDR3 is TGTGCCAGCAGCGTAGGCTGGACAGGGCCCCTTACTGAAGCTTTCTTT. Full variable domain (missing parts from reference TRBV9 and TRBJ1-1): DSGVTQTPKHLITATGQRVTLRCSPRSGDLSVYWYQQSLDQGLQFLIQYYNGEERAKGNILERFSAQQFPDLHSELNLSSLELGDSALYFCASSVGWTGPLTEAFFGQGTRLTVV.

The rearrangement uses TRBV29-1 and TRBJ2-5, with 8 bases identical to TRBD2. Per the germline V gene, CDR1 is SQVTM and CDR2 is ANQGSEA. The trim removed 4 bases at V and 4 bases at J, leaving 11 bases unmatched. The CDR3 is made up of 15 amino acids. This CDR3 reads CSVVPPGLEGETQYF. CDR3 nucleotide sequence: TGCAGCGTTGTTCCTCCGGGACTAGAAGGAGAGACCCAGTACTTC. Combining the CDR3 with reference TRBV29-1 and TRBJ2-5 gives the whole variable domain SAVISQKPSRDICQRGTSLTIQCQVDSQVTMMFWYRQQPGQSLTLIATANQGSEATYESGFVIDKFPISRPNLTFSTLTVSNMSPEDSSIYLCSVVPPGLEGETQYFGPGTRLLVL.

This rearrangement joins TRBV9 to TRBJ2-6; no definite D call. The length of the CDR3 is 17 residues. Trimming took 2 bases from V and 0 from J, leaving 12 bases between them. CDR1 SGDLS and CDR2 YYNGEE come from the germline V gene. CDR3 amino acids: CASSVSVSRSGANVLTF. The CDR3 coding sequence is TGTGCCAGCAGCGTGTCGGTCTCACGCTCTGGGGCCAACGTCCTGACTTTC.

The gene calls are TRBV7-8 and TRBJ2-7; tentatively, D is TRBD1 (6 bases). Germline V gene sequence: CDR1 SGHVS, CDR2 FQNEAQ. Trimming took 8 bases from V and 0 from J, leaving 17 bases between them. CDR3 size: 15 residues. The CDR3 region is CASSSGQRSSYEQYV. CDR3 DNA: TGTGCCAGCTCCTCGGGACAACGTAGCTCCTACGAGCAGTACGTC.

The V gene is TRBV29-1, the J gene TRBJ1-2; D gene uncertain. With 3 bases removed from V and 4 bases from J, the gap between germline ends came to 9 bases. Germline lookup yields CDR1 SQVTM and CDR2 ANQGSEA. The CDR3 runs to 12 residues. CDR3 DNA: TGCAGCGTTGAGGGCCGGGGCTATGGCTACACCTTC. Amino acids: CSVEGRGYGYTF.

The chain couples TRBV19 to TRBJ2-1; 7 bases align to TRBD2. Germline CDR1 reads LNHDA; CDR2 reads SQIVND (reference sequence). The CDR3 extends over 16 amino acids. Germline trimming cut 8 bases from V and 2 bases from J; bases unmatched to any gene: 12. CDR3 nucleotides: TGTGCCAGTCTTTCCTTGGGGAGCGGGACCTACAATGAGCAGTTCTTC. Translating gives CASLSLGSGTYNEQFF.

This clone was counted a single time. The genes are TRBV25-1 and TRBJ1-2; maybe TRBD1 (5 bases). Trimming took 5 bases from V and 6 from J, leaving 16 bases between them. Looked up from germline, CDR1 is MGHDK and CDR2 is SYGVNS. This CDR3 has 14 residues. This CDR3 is CASSKEGREDGYTF. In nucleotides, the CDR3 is TGTGCCAGCAGTAAGGAGGGGAGGGAGGATGGCTACACCTTC.

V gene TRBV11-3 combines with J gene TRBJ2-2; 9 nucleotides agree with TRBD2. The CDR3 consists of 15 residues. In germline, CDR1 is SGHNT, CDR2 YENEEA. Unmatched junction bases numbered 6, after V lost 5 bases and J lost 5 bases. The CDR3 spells CASSNGLAMTGELFF. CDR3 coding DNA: TGTGCCAGCAGCAACGGACTAGCGATGACCGGGGAGCTGTTTTTT.

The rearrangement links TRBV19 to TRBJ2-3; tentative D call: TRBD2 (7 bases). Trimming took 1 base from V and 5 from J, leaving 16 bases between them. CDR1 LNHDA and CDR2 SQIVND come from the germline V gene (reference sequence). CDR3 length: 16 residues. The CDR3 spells CASSIVGGGARDTQYF. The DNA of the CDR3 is TGTGCCAGTAGTATAGTAGGTGGGGGGGCGCGAGATACGCAGTATTTT.

The CDR3 reads CASSPSPNQVETQYF. The DNA for the CDR3 is TGTGCCAGCTCACCATCGCCGAACCAGGTGGAGACCCAGTACTTC. This sequence joins TRBV18 and TRBJ2-5; D is undetermined. CDR1 and CDR2 (germline): KGHSH, LQKENI. There are 15 residues in the CDR3. Trimming removed 2 bases from V and 5 bases from J, with 15 bases in between. The variable domain in full, completed from reference TRBV18 and TRBJ2-5, reads NAGVMQNPRHLVRRRGQEARLRCSPMKGHSHVYWYRQLPEEGLKFMVYLQKENIIDESGMPKERFSAEFPKEGPSILRIQQVVRGDSAAYFCASSPSPNQVETQYFGPGTRLLVL.

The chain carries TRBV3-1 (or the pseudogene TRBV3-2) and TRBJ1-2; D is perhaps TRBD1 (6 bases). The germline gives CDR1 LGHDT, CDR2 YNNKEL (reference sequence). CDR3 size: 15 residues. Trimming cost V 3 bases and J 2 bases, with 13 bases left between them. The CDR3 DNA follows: TGTGCCAGCAGCCAGGTGGGACAACCAAACTATGGCTACACCTTC. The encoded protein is CASSQVGQPNYGYTF.